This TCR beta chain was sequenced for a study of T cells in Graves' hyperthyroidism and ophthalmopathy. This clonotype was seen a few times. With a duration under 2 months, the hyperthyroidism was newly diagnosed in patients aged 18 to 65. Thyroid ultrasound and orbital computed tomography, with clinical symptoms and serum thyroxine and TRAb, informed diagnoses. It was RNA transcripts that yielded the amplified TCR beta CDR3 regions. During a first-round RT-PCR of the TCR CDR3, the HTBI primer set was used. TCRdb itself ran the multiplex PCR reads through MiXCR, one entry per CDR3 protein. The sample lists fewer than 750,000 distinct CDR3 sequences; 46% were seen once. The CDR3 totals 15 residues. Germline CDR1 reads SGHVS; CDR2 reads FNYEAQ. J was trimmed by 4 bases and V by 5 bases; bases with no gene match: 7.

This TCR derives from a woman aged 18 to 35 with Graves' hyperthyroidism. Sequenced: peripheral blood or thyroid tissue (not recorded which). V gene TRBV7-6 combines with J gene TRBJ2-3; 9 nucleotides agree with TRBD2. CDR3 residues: CASSMTSGRADTQYF. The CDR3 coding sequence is TGTGCCAGCAGCATGACTAGCGGTCGTGCAGATACGCAGTATTTT.